This entry concerns a single T cell receptor (beta chain). This sample stems from a study of low-dose radiotherapy and immunotherapy resistance in tumors. Study-wide context: The study delivered 0.5 Gy per fraction every 2 weeks to Cohort 1, totaling 6.5 Gy. The treatment that patients received was intravenous nivolumab 240 mg every two weeks plus ipilimumab 1 mg/kg every six weeks.

Time point described: before trial treatment. Each donor was administered nivolumab, ipilimumab, aspirin, low-dose cyclophosphamide and low-dose radiotherapy. V was clipped by 6 bases and J by 5 bases; unmatched bases: 16. The CDR3 loop spans 16 amino acids. CDR1 SEHNR and CDR2 FQNEAQ come from the germline V gene (reference sequence). First-strand cDNA used TRAV- and TRBV-specific primers, covering alpha and beta chains. PCR amplification of the TCRs was performed with Phusion for 20 to 25 PCR cycles, and it relied on a constant-region primer together with a V-primer adapter. One entry per CDR3 protein, called by TCRdb with MiXCR from the reads. This table has 75,000 to 95,000 distinct CDR3 sequences, around 9.2% appearing once.

V usage is TRBV7-9 and J usage is TRBJ2-7; 7 positions agree with TRBD1. Specimen: PBMCs, collected before treatment. The TCR was taken from a male donor with prostate cancer. CDR3 in amino acids: CASRQFDREFSHEQYF. The CDR3 nucleotides are TGTGCCAGCAGACAGTTCGACAGGGAGTTTTCCCACGAGCAGTACTTC.